The source of this T cell receptor beta chain is a study of blood T cells in healthy people across ages. The people who gave samples were healthy Caucasians from Russia, aged roughly 6 to 95. Isolating PBMCs gave at least 7 million of these cells per sample. This clonotype has a count of ten or more. Antigen unknown. Broader study findings: Roughly linear age-related decline in beta diversity appeared, significant by age 40.

The second PCR ran roughly 7 to 11 cycles with a sample-barcoded 5' primer and J-beta primers. In TCRdb, the 5' RACE reads were re-called with MiXCR into one record per CDR3 protein. The sample comprises 850,000 to 950,000 distinct CDR3 sequences, more than 25% of which are singletons, and roughly 17% rests with the top ten. Specimen: blood. The source of this sequence is a woman older than 75 in good health.

The CDR3 protein is CASSLGGGYEQYF. The DNA of the CDR3 is TGTGCCAGCAGCTTAGGCGGCGGCTACGAGCAGTACTTC. The chain is built from TRBV7-9 and TRBJ2-7; D call uncertain. Trimming took off 1 base at V and 3 bases at J, with 7 bases between the two ends. The germline CDR1 and CDR2 sequences are SEHNR and FQNEAQ (reference sequence). This CDR3 has 13 residues.